Shown below are 8 T cell receptor beta chains from a single sample sequenced in a study of vaccination and CD4 T cells after COVID-19. Sequencing of the DNA from cultured CD4+ T cells was carried out with the Oncomine TCR Beta short-read assay. One entry per CDR3 protein results from TCRdb running MiXCR on the PCR reads. Found here are roughly 13,000 distinct CDR3 sequences, roughly 21% of them singletons; the top ten hold about 15%. Stated treatment: roughly 10-day PBMC culture with coronavirus spike peptide pools or control peptides (ViraFEST assay). These receptors have no identified antigens. The material sequenced was cultured CD4+ T cells from blood. These receptors all come from a human donor with COVID-19.

V and J are TRBV6-1 and TRBJ1-5; 7 bases match TRBD1. CDR3 length: 14 residues. J gave up 5 bases and V 11 bases, and 12 bases lay outside the gene matches. Germline V gene data show CDR1 as MNHNS and CDR2 as SASEGT. CDR3 residues: CAGSRQGSDQPQHF. The CDR3 coding sequence is TGTGCCGGGAGTAGACAGGGATCCGATCAGCCCCAGCATTTT.

This sequence joins TRBV11-3 and TRBJ2-2, with 7 bases fitting TRBD2. The CDR3 has 15 amino acids. Trimming took 3 bases from V and 1 from J; bases not matched to a gene: 2. Germline CDR1 and CDR2: SGHNT and YENEEA. The CDR3 nucleotides read TGTGCCAGCAGCTTTCAGCGGGGGAACACCGGGGAGCTGTTTTTT. It translates to CASSFQRGNTGELFF.

V usage is TRBV20-1 and J usage is TRBJ1-6; the D is unclear. The V and J ends lost 5 bases and 5 bases respectively, with 19 bases between them. The V gene's germline CDR1 is DFQATT and CDR2 SNEGSKA (reference sequence). The CDR3 is 16 amino acids. CDR3 sequence: CSADAGGSTNNSPLHF. The DNA of the CDR3 is TGCAGTGCTGACGCGGGCGGGTCCACTAATAATTCACCCCTCCACTTT.

This clonotype was counted a few times. The chain is built from TRBV5-4 and TRBJ2-5; D is uncertain. The germline V gene encodes CDR1 SGHNT and CDR2 YYREEE (reference sequence). The CDR3 has 15 residues. V gave up 1 base and J gave up 12 bases, with 22 bases separating them. CDR3 sequence (DNA): TGTGCCAGCAGCTTGCGAACCGGTAATGGTGGCGTGGAGTACTTC. It translates to CASSLRTGNGGVEYF.

In its sample, this clonotype ranks as medium-sized. The rearrangement joins TRBV10-2 to TRBJ1-6; unclear D gene. Germline lookup yields CDR1 WSHSY and CDR2 SAAADI. The V end lost 4 bases, the J end lost 3 bases, and 4 bases lay between the germline ends. This CDR3 comprises 13 residues. The CDR3 sequence is CASSGGYNSPLHF. DNA of the CDR3: TGCGCCAGCAGTGGGGGCTATAATTCACCCCTCCACTTT.

J is TRBJ2-2 and V is TRBV5-4; the D is unclear. The CDR3 contains 12 residues. From germline, CDR1 is SGHNT and CDR2 YYREEE (reference sequence). Deletions cut 4 bases from V and 8 bases from J, with 9 bases between. The CDR3 DNA is TGTGCCAGCAGCCCGGTCGGGGGGGAGCTGTTTTTT. This codes for CASSPVGGELFF.

This clonotype was seen a single time. The V gene is TRBV12-3 or TRBV12-4, the J gene TRBJ2-1; D gene ambiguous. Between the trimmed V and J ends, which lost 7 bases and 2 bases, there was a span of 9 bases. This CDR3 has 13 residues. The DNA for the CDR3 is TGTGCCAGCACGTATGCCACCTACAATGAGCAGTTCTTC. Translating gives CASTYATYNEQFF.

This chain joins TRBV5-8 and TRBJ2-7; 8 bases agree with TRBD1. This CDR3 has 16 amino acids. Trimming at V came to 2 bases and at J to 1 base, leaving 8 bases not matched to a gene. CDR1 SGHTS and CDR2 YDEGEE come from the germline V gene. This CDR3 is CASSFIPGQGSYEQYF. The DNA for the CDR3 is TGTGCCAGCAGCTTCATCCCCGGACAGGGATCCTACGAGCAGTACTTC. The whole variable domain, filled in from reference TRBV5-8 and TRBJ2-7, reads EAGVTQSPTHLIKTRGQQATLRCSPISGHTSVYWYQQALGLGLQFLLWYDEGEERNRGNFPPRFSGRQFPNYSSELNVNALELEDSALYLCASSFIPGQGSYEQYFGPGTRLTVT.